A single sample is the source of the 27 T cell receptor beta chains below, sequenced in a study of blood T cell repertoires in COVID-19. Generated by immunoSEQ multiplex PCR, the TCRdb table keeps only in-frame clones and is missing some. The table shows 250,000 or so clones, with about 85% occurring only once. Source material: PBMCs or T cells enriched from blood (not recorded which). The receptors shown here come from a woman aged 45 to 65 who had been exposed to COVID-19.

This clone was detected once. This chain links TRBV27 with TRBJ2-7; 7 bases agree with TRBD2. Looked up from germline, CDR1 is MNHEY and CDR2 is SMNVEV (reference sequence). The V and J ends lost 5 bases and 2 bases, in that order; junction bases with no gene match: 9. The CDR3 has 15 residues. CDR3 DNA sequence: TGTGCCAGCAGTGCCGAGACTAGCAAACCCTACGAGCAGTACTTC. Translation: CASSAETSKPYEQYF.

The chain carries TRBV6-5 and TRBJ1-1; D is unresolved. Trimming pared 8 bases from V and 7 bases from J, leaving 14 bases between. CDR1 is MNHEY and CDR2 is SVGAGI in the germline V gene. The CDR3 extends over 12 amino acids. CDR3 loop: CASLNSFIEAFF. As DNA, the CDR3 is TGTGCCAGCCTTAACTCTTTTATTGAAGCTTTCTTT.

The rearrangement links TRBV6-4 to TRBJ2-1; 10 bases are a match to TRBD2. Germline assignment: CDR1 MRHNA and CDR2 SNTAGT. CDR3 length equals 14 residues. V was pared by 3 bases and J by 6 bases, with 2 bases of the junction left unmatched. This CDR3 is CASSETSGRNEQFF. Here the CDR3 DNA reads TGTGCCAGCAGTGAGACTAGCGGGCGCAATGAGCAGTTCTTC.

The chain is built from TRBV6-5 and TRBJ1-1; D may be TRBD1 (5 bases). CDR1 is MNHEY and CDR2 is SVGAGI in the germline V gene. Trimming removed 1 base at V and 1 base at J, with 13 bases between. The CDR3 sequence is 16 residues long. CDR3 in DNA: TGTGCCAGCAGTTACTTATTTTCAGGGAAGAACACTGAAGCTTTCTTT. It is translated as CASSYLFSGKNTEAFF.

This clone appeared a single time. CDR3 nucleotides: TGTGCCAGCAGCCTTCGGACAGGGGCTGAAGCTTTCTTT. Translating it yields CASSLRTGAEAFF. The chain is built from TRBV7-7 and TRBJ1-1; TRBD1 matches 9 bases. Germline V CDR1 and CDR2: SSHAT, FNYEAQ (reference sequence). Trimming at V came to 5 bases and at J to 6 bases, leaving 4 bases not matched to a gene. CDR3 length equals 13 residues.

The genes are TRBV27 and TRBJ1-6; unclear D gene. The V gene lost 8 bases and the J gene lost 0 bases, with 11 bases spanning the gap. The CDR3 is made up of 15 amino acids. Germline CDR1 is MNHEY and CDR2 is SMNVEV (reference sequence). The DNA of the CDR3 is TGTGCCAGCCAAAAAGGGAGCTCCTATAATTCACCCCTCCACTTT. It specifies CASQKGSSYNSPLHF.

The chain uses TRBV4-1 and TRBJ1-2; 7 bases are shared with TRBD1. This CDR3 has 16 residues. The trim removed 0 bases at V and 6 bases at J, leaving 10 bases unmatched. Per germline, CDR1 MGHRA and CDR2 YSYEKL. CDR3 DNA sequence: TGCGCCAGCAGCCAAGAACCGGCCGGACAGGCCAATGGCTACACCTTC. Protein: CASSQEPAGQANGYTF.

This clone was recorded once. CDR3 nucleotide sequence: TGCGCCAGCAGCCCGATTTCACAGGGAACGACTGGCTACACCTTC. This codes for CASSPISQGTTGYTF. The chain employs TRBV5-1 and TRBJ1-2, with a tentative D call TRBD1 (6 bases). This CDR3 contains 15 residues. With 4 bases removed from V and 7 bases from J, the gap between germline ends came to 20 bases. Germline assignment: CDR1 SGHRS and CDR2 YFSETQ.

The genes are TRBV29-1 and TRBJ1-2; a possible D gene is TRBD1 (6 bases). V lost 2 bases to trimming and J lost 8 bases, with 12 bases between them. The CDR3 runs to 12 residues. CDR1 and CDR2 from the germline V gene are SQVTM and ANQGSEA. The CDR3 region is CSVESGGAGYTF. CDR3 sequence (DNA): TGCAGCGTTGAATCCGGGGGGGCAGGCTACACCTTC.

In its sample, this clone was seen many times. The chain combines TRBV7-6 with TRBJ1-1; D is undetermined. Germline values: CDR1 SGHVS, CDR2 FNYEAQ. Trimming cost V 1 base and J 4 bases, with 10 bases left between them. The CDR3 contains 14 residues. The CDR3 spells CASSLGPGSTEAFF. The CDR3 nucleotides are TGTGCCAGCAGCTTAGGACCGGGGTCCACTGAAGCTTTCTTT.

This chain uses TRBV11-3 with TRBJ2-7; no firm D call. There are 13 residues in the CDR3. The germline V gene has CDR1 SGHNT and CDR2 YENEEA. The V gene lost 4 bases and the J gene lost 3 bases, with 10 bases spanning the gap. CDR3 nucleotides: TGTGCCAGCAGCTCTCCCCCTCTCTACGAGCAGTACTTC. Translation gives CASSSPPLYEQYF.

This sequence joins TRBV5-6 and TRBJ1-3; D is uncertain. The CDR3 runs 14 residues. The V end was cut by 1 base, the J end by 0 bases, with 5 bases between. Germline lookup yields CDR1 SGHDT and CDR2 YYEEEE. CDR3 DNA: TGTGCCAGCAGCTTGCCCTTCTCTGGAAACACCATATATTTT. Residues: CASSLPFSGNTIYF.

The chain recombines TRBV7-2 with TRBJ1-2; 8 nucleotides line up with TRBD1. V trimming: 4 bases; J trimming: 5 bases; junction bases outside the gene matches: 9. This CDR3 has 15 amino acids. CDR1 is SGHTA, CDR2 FQGNSA, per germline. CDR3 nucleotides: TGTGCCAGCAGCTCAGGACAGGGTTTAGGATATGGCTACACCTTC. Translating gives CASSSGQGLGYGYTF.

This chain joins TRBV7-2 and TRBJ2-1, with 9 positions matching TRBD2. V dropped 4 bases and J dropped 5; count of bases not matched to a gene: 6. The CDR3 is made up of 15 amino acids. Germline V CDR1 and CDR2: SGHTA, FQGNSA. The CDR3 coding sequence is TGTGCCAGCAGCTCGCTAGCGGGGATAAACAATGAGCAGTTCTTC. It yields the protein CASSSLAGINNEQFF.

The chain joins TRBV30 to TRBJ2-5, with 9 nucleotides matching TRBD1. V was clipped by 0 bases and J by 3 bases; unmatched bases: 2. This CDR3 is 14 amino acids long. Germline values: CDR1 GTSNPN, CDR2 SVGIG (reference sequence). The CDR3: CAWSVQGAKETQYF. The CDR3 DNA is TGTGCCTGGAGTGTACAGGGGGCCAAAGAGACCCAGTACTTC.

The chain carries TRBV14 and TRBJ1-1, with 7 bases that match TRBD1. Germline V gene data show CDR1 as SGHDN and CDR2 as FVKESK. V gave up 0 bases and J gave up 3 bases; unmatched junction bases: 1. The CDR3 is 14 residues long. CDR3 bases: TGTGCCAGCAGCCAAGAGACAGGGCACACTGAAGCTTTCTTT. Residues: CASSQETGHTEAFF.

The chain carries TRBV7-2 and TRBJ2-3; TRBD2 matches at 9 bases. The CDR3 extends over 16 amino acids. V was clipped by 1 base and J by 4 bases; unmatched bases: 6. From germline, CDR1 is SGHTA and CDR2 FQGNSA. CDR3 sequence: CASSLGAGGPADTQYF. The CDR3 DNA reads as TGTGCCAGCAGCTTAGGCGCGGGGGGGCCGGCAGATACGCAGTATTTT. The whole variable domain, remainder taken from reference TRBV7-2 and TRBJ2-3, is GAGVSQSPSNKVTEKGKDVELRCDPISGHTALYWYRQSLGQGLEFLIYFQGNSAPDKSGLPSDRFSAERTGGSVSTLTIQRTQQEDSAVYLCASSLGAGGPADTQYFGPGTRLTVL.

The chain employs TRBV10-1 and TRBJ2-3; 7 nucleotides line up with TRBD1. Losses at the gene ends were 3 bases for V and 4 bases for J; bases not matched to a gene: 10. Per germline, CDR1 WNHNN and CDR2 SYGVQD (reference sequence). The length of the CDR3 is 16 residues. The CDR3 coding sequence is TGCGCCAGCAGTGACTCTGGACAGGCTGCAGCAGATACGCAGTATTTT. It specifies CASSDSGQAAADTQYF.

This sequence joins TRBV30 and TRBJ1-2, with 7 bases identical to TRBD1. The CDR3 has 13 residues. V was clipped by 4 bases and J by 7 bases; unmatched bases: 9. The germline gives CDR1 GTSNPN, CDR2 SVGIG (reference sequence). The CDR3 loop reads CAWKQGWLGGYTF. CDR3 nucleotide sequence: TGTGCCTGGAAACAGGGGTGGCTCGGTGGCTACACCTTC.

The chain uses TRBV19 and TRBJ2-7, with 9 bases fitting TRBD1. The CDR3 loop spans 14 amino acids. The germline gives CDR1 LNHDA, CDR2 SQIVND (reference sequence). After removal of 5 bases from V and 2 bases from J, the junction contained 4 bases not matched to a gene. The CDR3 protein is CASSVGQGTYEQYF. CDR3 bases: TGTGCCAGTAGTGTCGGACAGGGGACCTACGAGCAGTACTTC.

The J gene is TRBJ1-1, the V gene TRBV14, with D unresolved. V lost 2 bases, J lost 3 bases, and 4 bases lay in between. The germline V gene encodes CDR1 SGHDN and CDR2 FVKESK. This CDR3 is 12 amino acids long. The CDR3 spells CASSQSDTEAFF. CDR3 nucleotide sequence: TGTGCCAGCAGCCAATCGGACACTGAAGCTTTCTTT.

CDR3 DNA sequence: TGTGCCAGCAGCAGGACAGGCCCTCCTAACACCGGGGAGCTGTTTTTT. Amino acids: CASSRTGPPNTGELFF. The chain recombines TRBV5-5 with TRBJ2-2; TRBD1 matches at 7 bases. This CDR3 has 16 amino acids. The V segment lost 4 bases and the J segment 2 bases; nucleotides outside the gene matches: 8. Germline V gene data show CDR1 as SGHKS and CDR2 as YYEKEE (reference sequence).

The chain recombines TRBV28 with TRBJ1-2, with a weak D call TRBD1 (6 bases). V was shortened by 6 bases and J by 4 bases, with 12 bases between the two germline ends. Germline V gene data show CDR1 as MDHEN and CDR2 as SYDVKM. The CDR3 has 13 amino acids. The CDR3 DNA sequence: TGTGCCAGCAGCCTAGGGGGAGCCTATGGCTACACCTTC. Translating gives CASSLGGAYGYTF.

This chain connects TRBV3-1 (or the pseudogene TRBV3-2) to TRBJ1-6; TRBD1 aligns across 7 bases. This CDR3 is 13 amino acids long. The J segment lost 14 bases and the V segment lost 1 base, leaving 5 bases of the junction unmatched. CDR1 and CDR2 (germline): LGHDT, YNNKEL (reference sequence). CDR3 region: CASSQVGQLTLHF. In DNA form, the CDR3 reads TGTGCCAGCAGCCAAGTGGGACAGTTGACCCTCCACTTT.

This clone was observed once. The genes are TRBV10-3 and TRBJ2-5; 9 nucleotides match TRBD2. Germline loops: CDR1 ENHRY, CDR2 SYGVKD. There are 15 residues in the CDR3. With 2 bases clipped from V and 4 bases from J, the junction kept 5 bases outside the gene matches. This chain's CDR3 is CAISEARLAVETQYF. The CDR3 coding sequence is TGTGCCATCAGTGAGGCGCGACTAGCGGTAGAGACCCAGTACTTC.

The genes are TRBV2 and TRBJ1-4; TRBD1 agrees at 8 bases. The V segment lost 8 bases and the J segment 5 bases; nucleotides outside the gene matches: 4. The germline gives CDR1 SNHLY, CDR2 FYNNEI. The CDR3 extends over 13 amino acids. The DNA for the CDR3 is TGTGCCAGCGGACAGGGAAGAAATGAAAAACTGTTTTTT. It is translated as CASGQGRNEKLFF. Looking up the rest from reference TRBV2 and TRBJ1-4 gives the full variable domain: EPEVTQTPSHQVTQMGQEVILRCVPISNHLYFYWYRQILGQKVEFLVSFYNNEISEKSEIFDDQFSVERPDGSNFTLKIRSTKLEDSAMYFCASGQGRNEKLFFGSGTQLSVL.

The genes are TRBV4-3 and TRBJ1-6, with D possibly matching TRBD1 (6 bases). Trimming cost V 1 base and J 0 bases, with 13 bases left between them. CDR1 is LGHNA, CDR2 YSLEER, per germline. CDR3 size: 18 residues. The CDR3 here is CASSQGRTASSYNSPLHF. In DNA, the CDR3 is TGCGCCAGCAGCCAAGGCCGGACAGCGAGCTCCTATAATTCACCCCTCCACTTT.